A single sample is the source of the 9 T cell receptor beta chains below, sequenced in a study of cytomegalovirus exposure and HLA in healthy donors. The protocol was immunoSEQ multiplex PCR, while the TCRdb copy is restricted to in-frame clones and leaves out a portion. The sample records about 170,000 clones, roughly 89% being singletons. The sample taken for sequencing was PBMCs. These receptors originate from a woman aged 18-29 years in good health and CMV-seropositive.

V usage is TRBV5-1 and J usage is TRBJ1-3; D is undetermined. CDR3 length: 17 amino acids. V lost 4 bases and J 0 bases, leaving 17 bases between the germline ends. CDR1 SGHRS and CDR2 YFSETQ come from the germline V gene. Written as DNA, the CDR3 is TGCGCCAGCAGCCATTCCCTTGGAGCCATCTCTGGAAACACCATATATTTT. It codes for CASSHSLGAISGNTIYF.

V usage is TRBV19 and J usage is TRBJ1-1; no firm D call. V was pared by 3 bases and J by 3 bases, with 8 bases between. The CDR3 consists of 13 residues. Per the germline V gene, CDR1 is LNHDA and CDR2 is SQIVND (reference sequence). The DNA of the CDR3 is TGTGCCAGTAGTATCTCTCGGGACACTGAAGCTTTCTTT. Its protein is CASSISRDTEAFF. Complete variable domain (other parts from reference TRBV19 and TRBJ1-1): DGGITQSPKYLFRKEGQNVTLSCEQNLNHDAMYWYRQDPGQGLRLIYYSQIVNDFQKGDIAEGYSVSREKKESFPLTVTSAQKNPTAFYLCASSISRDTEAFFGQGTRLTVV.

This clone was recorded only once. The J gene is TRBJ1-4, the V gene TRBV18; unclear D gene. The germline V gene encodes CDR1 KGHSH and CDR2 LQKENI. The germline V and J ends were trimmed by 6 bases and 5 bases, with 22 bases remaining between them. The CDR3 runs to 17 residues. CDR3 amino acids: CASSLGDAPRQNEKLFF. As DNA, the CDR3 is TGTGCCAGCTCCCTCGGAGACGCTCCCCGGCAAAATGAAAAACTGTTTTTT.

V and J are TRBV29-1 and TRBJ1-2; a possible D gene is TRBD1 (6 bases). CDR3 size: 13 residues. V shed 3 bases and J shed 4 bases, with 12 bases lying between them. CDR1 is SQVTM, CDR2 ANQGSEA, per germline. DNA for the CDR3: TGCAGCGTTGAGCCGGGGGGGCTCTATGGCTACACCTTC. Translation: CSVEPGGLYGYTF.

This clone was seen only once. The chain combines TRBV6-1 with TRBJ1-5; D is unresolved. Germline CDR1 is MNHNS and CDR2 is SASEGT. V lost 6 bases, J lost 9 bases, and 12 bases lay in between. The CDR3 length is 12 residues. CDR3 sequence (DNA): TGTGCCAGCAGGGCCGTGGGGAGGCCCCAGCATTTT. This codes for CASRAVGRPQHF.

This chain joins TRBV7-9 and TRBJ2-3, with TRBD1 identical over 7 bases. CDR3 length equals 14 residues. The germline V gene has CDR1 SEHNR and CDR2 FQNEAQ (reference sequence). The V gene end was trimmed by 3 bases and the J gene end by 6 bases; junction bases not matched to a gene: 6. Here the CDR3 reads CASSFGDRADTQYF. Written as DNA, the CDR3 is TGTGCCAGCAGCTTCGGCGACAGGGCCGATACGCAGTATTTT.

This chain uses TRBV28 with TRBJ1-2, with TRBD1 matching 7 bases. After removal of 5 bases from V and 8 bases from J, the junction contained 8 bases not matched to a gene. CDR1 MDHEN and CDR2 SYDVKM come from the germline V gene. The CDR3 runs to 13 residues. CDR3 coding DNA: TGTGCCAGCAGTCCTCGGACAGGTCGCGGCTACACCTTC. It yields the protein CASSPRTGRGYTF.

The CDR3 DNA reads as TGCAGCGTTGAAAGACGGCTAGGGGACACTGAAGCTTTCTTT. Its protein is CSVERRLGDTEAFF. The rearrangement uses TRBV29-1 and TRBJ1-1, with D possibly being TRBD1 (5 bases). The germline CDR1 and CDR2 sequences are SQVTM and ANQGSEA. V shed 2 bases and J shed 3 bases, with 13 bases lying between them. The CDR3 loop spans 14 amino acids.

The V and J genes are TRBV11-1 and TRBJ2-5; D perhaps matches TRBD2 (6 bases). CDR1 is SGHAT and CDR2 is FQDESV in the germline V gene (reference sequence). CDR3 size: 16 residues. V lost 0 bases and J lost 2, with 13 bases in between. The CDR3 DNA reads as TGTGCCAGCAGCTTAGCGGAGGGAGTTACTCAAGAGACCCAGTACTTC. Amino acids: CASSLAEGVTQETQYF. Filled out from reference TRBV11-1 and TRBJ2-5, the complete variable domain reads EAEVAQSPRYKITEKSQAVAFWCDPISGHATLYWYRQILGQGPELLVQFQDESVVDDSQLPKDRFSAERLKGVDSTLKIQPAELGDSAMYLCASSLAEGVTQETQYFGPGTRLLVL.